The present T cell receptor beta chain was sequenced within a study of identical twins (dated by TCRdb to 2016 to 2017). About the investigation overall: The study deep-sequenced TCR alpha and beta repertoires from monozygotic twins, unrelated adults of various ages and cord blood to test whether fetal clonotypes persist. To rule out contamination, the twin experiments were replicated at different times with different library preparation protocols.

Trimming takes 5 bases off V and 7 bases off J; junction bases not matched to a gene: 7. The cysteine opens and the phenylalanine closes a CDR3 of 14 amino acids. The entry retains the CDR3 DNA only, 42 bases that are in frame from base 1. CDR1 MNHEY and CDR2 SVGAGI were looked up in the germline V gene. Receptor libraries were prepared by 5' RACE. The reads were generated on an Illumina HiSeq 2000. A universal primer binding site was added through template switching, and the final cDNA carried a unique molecular identifier so that TCR cDNA molecules could be counted accurately. Specific primers in the conserved constant-segment region were used to synthesize first-strand cDNA for TCR alpha and beta chains. To control for contamination, every cDNA library carried two barcodes: a SMART-Mk sample barcode plus Illumina barcodes. TruSeq adapter sequences and Illumina sample barcodes were added in two successive PCR steps. TCR alpha and beta cDNA libraries were sequenced on the Illumina HiSeq platform with custom primers. The published analysis was carried out like this. MiGEC processed the raw reads to extract unique molecular identifiers, while MiXCR was used to determine the CDR3 positions. Recombination models were inferred per individual with the repgenHMM and IGoR tools using an EM algorithm. The analysis of shared clonotypes was done with the tcR package in R, with sharing normalized by the product of cloneset sizes. To study raw recombination without the effects of thymic and clonal selection, out-of-frame nonproductive sequences were analyzed. TCRdb redid the processing of the public reads, applying fastp at Q25 and MiXCR, and retained in-frame beta chains. Rows with a matching CDR3 protein are joined into one entry that keeps the most common DNA and genes. What appears here as the V and J calls and clone size reflects TCRdb's work, not the paper's. Present in this sample are hundreds of thousands of distinct CDR3 sequences, over 8.5% of which were seen just once. Approximately 0.94% of the sample is taken by the ten largest.

This clonotype was counted only a few times. Its binding antigen is unknown. One base away there is no much larger clone; base qualities are not given. Every donor was a healthy Caucasian. The twin cohort comprised three pairs of female monozygotic twins, all aged roughly 18 to 30 years. RNA for TCR libraries was isolated from peripheral blood mononuclear cells. Broad study findings and their caveats: Compared with coincidental sharing between unrelated individuals, out-of-frame TCR alpha sequences shared between twins showed an excess of sequences with low generation probability. In monozygotic twins, recombination models systematically underestimated out-of-frame TCR alpha sharing, but the models matched the sharing seen between unrelated individuals. Because the same donors could not be followed over many years, the conclusions relied on cross-sectional statistical analysis. Fewer insertions were carried by abundant cord blood beta clonotypes; a weaker similar trend was observed in young adult naive repertoires, while no such trend was observed in memory repertoires. Zero-insertion analyses could be partly confounded by invariant T cells such as MAIT and iNKT, although diverse VJ usage argued against such confounding for most clonotypes. A weaker excess of twin sharing was found in beta out-of-frame sequences because the signal-to-noise ratio was lowered by fewer shared sequences.

This same sample was also taken into another study, of yellow fever vaccine responses in identical twins. The second study, in turn, reports: The authors reported that the T cell response to vaccination in identical twins appeared partly convergent and partly personalized. In the study, vaccine-responding T cell clones were precisely tracked in identical twins.

Material for sequencing was PBMCs. The receptor comes from a woman under 30 in good health. This sequence uses TRBV6-5 and TRBJ1-4; 7 bases in between match TRBD1. The CDR3 loop reads CASSPSTGPEKLFF. In nucleotides, the sequence is TGTGCCAGCAGTCCCTCGACAGGGCCTGAAAAACTGTTTTTT.